The source of this TCR beta chain is a study of shared clonotypes between healthy human individuals. Study at large: Donors were a couple of women and a few men aged 18 to 49.

Findings of the study overall: Naive CD4 clonotype sharing across four donors was 4% to 5.5%. Depth was large, yet rarefaction showed that sorted-subset sequencing was incomplete.

The naive CD8 population came from CD45RO-negative cells selected for CCR7, without terminally differentiated effector memory CD45RA+ cells. Remarks on this clone: The antigen is not known.

Clones were sequenced by immunoSEQ multiplex PCR, and TCRdb holds only the in-frame ones, with some missing. Seen here are hundreds of thousands of clones, 85% to 95% observed once, and the top ten hold around 0.11%. This TCR was sampled from a woman in her 30s in good health. Input material: naive CD8+ T cells sorted from blood.

CDR3 sequence: CASSSLDNRYYGYTF. The CDR3 nucleotides are TGTGCCAGCAGCTCGCTGGACAATCGGTACTATGGCTACACCTTC. The chain uses TRBV5-4 and TRBJ1-2; D is possibly TRBD1 (5 bases). The CDR3 loop spans 15 amino acids. Germline CDR1 reads SGHNT; CDR2 reads YYREEE (reference sequence). Trimming took 3 bases from V and 3 from J, leaving 15 bases between them.